This TCR beta chain was sequenced in a study of cytomegalovirus exposure and HLA in healthy donors. Vbeta (60) and Jbeta (13) primers were used in the PCR. Authors' data handling: Later analysis identified tens of millions of unique TCR beta chains, about 12 million shared. Sequencing used immunoSEQ multiplex PCR; TCRdb keeps in-frame clones, though not all of them. V, J and clone size derive from that table, while D and trimming were established from the DNA sequence. The data contain some 130,000 clones, around 60% of them seen just once; the ten biggest clones take up 9% to 10%. This clone was recorded a few times. Its antigen is not identified. Study-wide findings and caveats: Listed as cytomegalovirus-associated were 150 to 200 TCR beta chains.

Germline loops: CDR1 LGHNA, CDR2 YSLEER. The ends lost 1 base at V and 6 bases at J; junction bases unmatched: 12. The CDR3 extends over 18 amino acids. The TCR comes from a middle-aged man in good health and CMV-seropositive. The gene calls are TRBV4-3 and TRBJ2-1; 10 positions match TRBD2. Sequencing input: PBMCs. The CDR3 DNA reads as TGCGCCAGCAGCCAAGCCCCTGCCGACTCTAGCGGGAGCAATGAGCAGTTCTTC. Protein: CASSQAPADSSGSNEQFF.